The rows below give T cell receptor beta chains drawn from one sample of a study of CD8 T cells in Susac syndrome. TCRdb called the immunoSEQ multiplex PCR reads again in MiXCR, with one record for every CDR3 protein. Seen here are 160,000 or so distinct CDR3 sequences, just over 90% observed once, and the top ten hold 0.13%. Sequenced sample: CD4+ T cells from PBMCs. These receptors were obtained from a human donor in good health. Each CDR3 is given with its conserved first and last residue. The order of the fields is clone size, D gene, CDR3 length, J gene, V gene, CDR3 DNA, CDR3 protein. A D gene is named only where the DNA matches it firmly. Rows give clone size only sometimes, using once, few, many, or a class for an expanded clone.

- | - | 13 | TRBJ1-2 | TRBV12-3/TRBV12-4 | TGTGCCAGCAATCCCAGGGAAGGCTATGGCTACACCTTC | CASNPREGYGYTF
- | TRBD2 | 15 | TRBJ2-5 | TRBV24-1 | TGTGCCACCAGTGACCCCGCGGCGGGGGGGGAGACCCAGTACTTC | CATSDPAAGGETQYF
once | TRBD1 | 16 | TRBJ2-6 | TRBV30 | TGTGCCTGGAGTGTAAATTCCCAGGGGGCTGGCAACGTCCTGACTTTC | CAWSVNSQGAGNVLTF
- | TRBD1 | 15 | TRBJ2-2 | TRBV12-3/TRBV12-4 | TGTGCCAGCAGCCCCGGGACAGGGGGGACCGGGGAGCTGTTTTTT | CASSPGTGGTGELFF
- | - | 13 | TRBJ1-1 | TRBV9 | TGTGCCAGCAGCGCCCTCCAGGACACTGAAGCTTTCTTT | CASSALQDTEAFF
- | - | 13 | TRBJ2-7 | TRBV19 | TGTGCCAGTAGCGTGGACTGGGCCTACGAGCAGTACTTC | CASSVDWAYEQYF
- | - | 15 | TRBJ2-2 | TRBV12-3/TRBV12-4 | TGTGCCAGCAGCCGCGAGGCCCTGGGCACCGGGGAGCTGTTTTTT | CASSREALGTGELFF
- | - | 13 | TRBJ1-6 | TRBV11-3 | TGTGCCAGCAGCTTAGAAACTGATTCACCCCTCCACTTT | CASSLETDSPLHF
- | - | 15 | TRBJ1-6 | TRBV5-1 | TGCGCCAGCAGCTTGAATGGCAGGGAGGGTTCACCCCTCCACTTT | CASSLNGREGSPLHF
- | - | 12 | TRBJ1-2 | TRBV20-1 | TGCAGTGCCTCGAGTGCAAGCTATGGCTACACCTTC | CSASSASYGYTF
- | - | 14 | TRBJ2-7 | TRBV15 | TGTGCCACCAGCATGAGAGGGATGACCTACGAGCAGTACTTC | CATSMRGMTYEQYF
- | - | 12 | TRBJ2-2 | TRBV12-3/TRBV12-4 | TGTGCCAGCAGTTTGGCCTCAGGGGAGCTGTTTTTT | CASSLASGELFF
- | - | 16 | TRBJ1-2 | TRBV6-5 | TGTGCCAGCAGTTACACCCCGGGACTACTACAGCTTGGCTACACCTTC | CASSYTPGLLQLGYTF
- | - | 13 | TRBJ1-2 | TRBV14 | TGTGCCAGCAGCCGCGGAGGGGGGAGTGGCTACACCTTC | CASSRGGGSGYTF
- | - | 15 | TRBJ1-5 | TRBV5-1 | TGCGCCAGCAGCTTGGCCGGGAAGGGAAATCAGCCCCAGCATTTT | CASSLAGKGNQPQHF
- | TRBD1 | 15 | TRBJ1-5 | TRBV30 | TGTGCCTGGAGTCCATTCCGGGACAGGGACCAGCCCCAGCATTTT | CAWSPFRDRDQPQHF
- | - | 14 | TRBJ2-5 | TRBV6-6 | TGTGCCAGCACTCTAAAGGGGGGCGGGGAGACCCAGTACTTC | CASTLKGGGETQYF
- | - | 15 | TRBJ1-5 | TRBV20-1 | TGCAGTGCTAGCCTGGACATTTACGGCAATCAGCCCCAGCATTTT | CSASLDIYGNQPQHF
- | - | 17 | TRBJ2-1 | TRBV19 | TGTGCCAGCCGGCGGGCAGGGGCCGCCCCTGGTTACAATGAGCAGTTCTTC | CASRRAGAAPGYNEQFF
once | - | 17 | TRBJ2-3 | TRBV4-1 | TGCGCCAGCAGCCCGCCCCGGGACACCTATAGCACAGATACGCAGTATTTT | CASSPPRDTYSTDTQYF
- | - | 11 | TRBJ2-7 | TRBV29-1 | TGCAGCGGAGGGGAGGCCTACGAGCAGTACTTC | CSGGEAYEQYF
- | - | 14 | TRBJ2-5 | TRBV5-1 | TGCGCCAGCAGCTTAAGCGGGCTCCAAGAGACCCAGTACTTC | CASSLSGLQETQYF
few | - | 14 | TRBJ2-5 | TRBV5-4 | TGTGCCAGCAGCTTGGACGGCGGGCGGGAGACCCAGTACTTC | CASSLDGGRETQYF
once | TRBD1 | 15 | TRBJ2-2 | TRBV2 | TGTGCCAGCAGCCGGGACAGACAGAACACCGGGGAGCTGTTTTTT | CASSRDRQNTGELFF
- | TRBD1 | 16 | TRBJ2-6 | TRBV7-3 | TGTGCCAGCAGCAAAGGGACAGCCTCTGGGGCCAACGTCCTGACTTTC | CASSKGTASGANVLTF
- | TRBD2 | 15 | TRBJ2-4 | TRBV6-5 | TGTGCCAGCTCTCGAGCGGGGGGGCTCAAAAACATTCAGTACTTC | CASSRAGGLKNIQYF